This T cell receptor (beta chain) stems from a study of OX40 agonist ivuxolimab in advanced cancers. Across the whole study: Around 40% of patients had received prior checkpoint inhibitor therapy. Findings of the study overall: Those patients achieving a partial response at 0.1-3.0 mg/kg showed among the lowest clonal expansion. Some of the nonresponding patients also showed low levels of normalized T-cell clonal expansion.

V lost 10 bases, J lost 2 bases, and 18 bases lay in between. The CDR3 runs to 15 residues. In germline, CDR1 is MNHNS, CDR2 SASEGT. Enrollment shut out patients with autoimmune disease history or systemic immunosuppression. The table came from immunoSEQ multiplex PCR; TCRdb's copy has only in-frame clones and leaves some out. Here the sample spans about 28,000 clones, 82% being singletons. Concerning this clone: Its antigen remains unidentified.

Sequenced material: CD4+ or CD8+ T cells sorted from blood, taken in a trial of the OX40 agonist ivuxolimab. The origin of this receptor is an adult with an advanced solid tumor such as melanoma, head and neck, liver or kidney cancer. V usage is TRBV6-1 and J usage is TRBJ2-1, with D tentatively TRBD2 (5 bases). The CDR3 loop reads CAINRGGSPYNEQFF. Written as DNA, the CDR3 is TGTGCCATTAACCGGGGTGGGTCACCCTACAATGAGCAGTTCTTC.